Listed here are 28 T cell receptor beta chains from one sample, sequenced in a study of shared clonotypes between healthy human individuals. This table comes from immunoSEQ multiplex PCR, and its TCRdb copy is limited to in-frame clones, with some not included. This sample has approximately 1.4 million clones, with approximately 98% found just once. Sequenced sample: naive CD4+ T cells sorted from blood. Subset described: CD45RA+ positively selected. These receptors were obtained from a man aged 30 to 45 in good health.

The chain links TRBV12-5 to TRBJ2-4; D assignment may be TRBD1 or TRBD2 (5 bases each). V was trimmed by 1 base and J by 9 bases, leaving 16 bases between them. This CDR3 spans 15 amino acids. Germline V gene lookup returns CDR1 LGHNT and CDR2 FRNRAP. CDR3 nucleotides: TGTGCTAGTGGTTTGGGTGAGGGGCATTGGGTCATTCAGTACTTC. It encodes CASGLGEGHWVIQYF. The whole variable domain, remainder taken from reference TRBV12-5 and TRBJ2-4, is DARVTQTPRHKVTEMGQEVTMRCQPILGHNTVFWYRQTMMQGLELLAYFRNRAPLDDSGMPKDRFSAEMPDATLATLKIQPSEPRDSAVYFCASGLGEGHWVIQYFGAGTRLSVL.

The chain is built from TRBV6-1 and TRBJ2-7; D tentatively reads TRBD1 or TRBD2 (6 bases each). V was pared by 4 bases and J by 6 bases, with 16 bases between. Germline loops: CDR1 MNHNS, CDR2 SASEGT. CDR3 length: 14 residues. DNA of the CDR3: TGTGCCAGCAGTGGAGGTTGGGGGGCCGGCGAGCAGTACTTC. This sequence encodes CASSGGWGAGEQYF.

V usage is TRBV9 and J usage is TRBJ1-3; D remains ambiguous. V was clipped by 1 base and J by 2 bases, with 7 bases between them. This CDR3 contains 14 residues. CDR1 and CDR2 from the germline V gene are SGDLS and YYNGEE. CDR3 coding DNA: TGTGCCAGCAGCGTACAGAGTACTGGAAACACCATATATTTT. Protein sequence: CASSVQSTGNTIYF.

The chain has TRBV5-1 and TRBJ1-4, with 8 bases that match TRBD1. Germline V gives CDR1 SGHRS, CDR2 YFSETQ. This CDR3 comprises 15 residues. V lost 0 bases and J lost 5; bases outside the gene matches: 3. The CDR3 region is CASSLARQGNEKLFF. The CDR3 coding sequence is TGCGCCAGCAGCTTGGCTAGACAGGGGAATGAAAAACTGTTTTTT.

The chain joins TRBV11-2 to TRBJ2-7; D gene ambiguous. V lost 3 bases, J lost 6 bases, and 21 bases lay in between. CDR3 length: 16 residues. Germline CDR1 reads SGHAT; CDR2 reads FQNNGV. In nucleotides, the CDR3 is TGTGCCAGCAGCTTCCCAGACACCACCTTTGGTCTCGAGCAGTACTTC. It codes for CASSFPDTTFGLEQYF. The complete variable domain, with remaining parts taken from reference TRBV11-2 and TRBJ2-7, reads EAGVAQSPRYKIIEKRQSVAFWCNPISGHATLYWYQQILGQGPKLLIQFQNNGVVDDSQLPKDRFSAERLKGVDSTLKIQPAKLEDSAVYLCASSFPDTTFGLEQYFGPGTRLTVT.

The chain combines TRBV9 with TRBJ2-7; D may match TRBD1 or TRBD2 (5 bases each). V gave up 2 bases and J gave up 4 bases, with 16 bases separating them. Germline loops: CDR1 SGDLS, CDR2 YYNGEE. This CDR3 has 15 amino acids. CDR3 region: CASSVSGTPGYEQYF. Written as DNA, the CDR3 is TGTGCCAGCAGCGTTAGTGGGACCCCCGGGTACGAGCAGTACTTC. Full variable domain (rest looked up from reference TRBV9 and TRBJ2-7): DSGVTQTPKHLITATGQRVTLRCSPRSGDLSVYWYQQSLDQGLQFLIQYYNGEERAKGNILERFSAQQFPDLHSELNLSSLELGDSALYFCASSVSGTPGYEQYFGPGTRLTVT.

This sequence joins TRBV28 and TRBJ1-5; the D is unclear. The CDR3 runs to 16 residues. The germline V and J ends were trimmed by 4 bases and 3 bases, with 16 bases remaining between them. CDR1 and CDR2 from the germline V gene are MDHEN and SYDVKM. The CDR3 loop reads CASSSWTRGTNQPQHF. CDR3 bases: TGTGCCAGCAGTTCTTGGACGCGAGGAACCAATCAGCCCCAGCATTTT.

In regard to this clone: Other nucleotide sequences in the sample specify the same CDR3. V is TRBV20-1 and J is TRBJ1-3; D ambiguous. Germline V CDR1 and CDR2: DFQATT, SNEGSKA (reference sequence). Trimming pared 0 bases from V and 5 bases from J, leaving 2 bases between. CDR3 length equals 11 residues. DNA of the CDR3: TGCAGTGCTAGAGATAGAAACACCATATATTTT. As protein: CSARDRNTIYF.

V usage is TRBV2 and J usage is TRBJ1-1, with 7 bases that match TRBD1. The CDR3 has 15 residues. Germline lookup yields CDR1 SNHLY and CDR2 FYNNEI. The ends lost 4 bases at V and 0 bases at J; junction bases unmatched: 5. The CDR3 bases are TGTGCCAGCAGTGGACAGGGAACCCTGAACACTGAAGCTTTCTTT. Its translation: CASSGQGTLNTEAFF.

The rearrangement joins TRBV30 to TRBJ2-2; TRBD1 is a possible D gene (5 bases). The germline V gene has CDR1 GTSNPN and CDR2 SVGIG (reference sequence). V lost 0 bases, J lost 6 bases, and 8 bases lay in between. There are 13 residues in the CDR3. In nucleotides, the CDR3 is TGTGCCTGGAGTGTAATAGGGGCCGGGGAGCTGTTTTTT. It translates to CAWSVIGAGELFF.

The CDR3 protein is CASRALYNSYNEQFF. The CDR3 bases are TGTGCCAGCCGTGCCCTTTATAACTCCTACAATGAGCAGTTCTTC. The V and J genes are TRBV6-5 and TRBJ2-1, with no clear D. Between the trimmed V and J ends, which lost 8 bases and 0 bases, there was a span of 14 bases. Germline loops: CDR1 MNHEY, CDR2 SVGAGI. The CDR3 runs to 15 residues.

This clone was seen only once. The J gene is TRBJ1-1, the V gene TRBV5-1, with D perhaps matching TRBD1 (6 bases). With 7 bases removed from V and 2 bases from J, the gap between germline ends came to 12 bases. CDR3 size: 13 residues. The germline V gene encodes CDR1 SGHRS and CDR2 YFSETQ. The CDR3 spells CASAKDRNTEAFF. In DNA form, the CDR3 reads TGCGCCAGCGCCAAGGACAGAAACACTGAAGCTTTCTTT.

The genes are TRBV11-2 and TRBJ2-2, with 11 bases identical to TRBD2. V lost 4 bases and J lost 2; bases outside the gene matches: 9. Germline CDR1 and CDR2: SGHAT and FQNNGV. The CDR3 has 18 residues. DNA for the CDR3: TGTGCCAGCAGCTCCCCCCGGACTAGCGGGCCCAACACCGGGGAGCTGTTTTTT. This sequence encodes CASSSPRTSGPNTGELFF.

The J gene is TRBJ2-1, the V gene TRBV27; weak D call: TRBD2 (6 bases). Germline-derived CDR1 and CDR2 are MNHEY and SMNVEV (reference sequence). With 3 bases removed from V and 4 bases from J, the gap between germline ends came to 31 bases. The CDR3 spans 21 residues. In DNA form, the CDR3 reads TGTGCCAGCAGTTTTAGTACCCCACGCAGGAGCTCGGGACTCGGGTACAATGAGCAGTTCTTC. Translated: CASSFSTPRRSSGLGYNEQFF.

V usage is TRBV19 and J usage is TRBJ2-2; 11 nucleotides align to TRBD2. CDR1 LNHDA and CDR2 SQIVND come from the germline V gene (reference sequence). The CDR3 loop spans 17 amino acids. The trim removed 7 bases at V and 1 base at J, leaving 8 bases unmatched. The DNA for the CDR3 is TGTGCCAGTATCGGCCTAGCGGGAGGAGTGAACACCGGGGAGCTGTTTTTT. This codes for CASIGLAGGVNTGELFF.

In nucleotides, the CDR3 is TGTGCCAGCAGCTTATGGGAGGGACTAGCGGGAGGGAATTCCTACGAGCAGTACTTC. Translating it yields CASSLWEGLAGGNSYEQYF. The rearrangement uses TRBV7-9 and TRBJ2-7, with TRBD2 identical over 16 bases. Germline values: CDR1 SEHNR, CDR2 FQNEAQ (reference sequence). V trimming: 2 bases; J trimming: 1 base; junction bases outside the gene matches: 8. The CDR3 contains 19 residues.

This clone appeared a single time. V gene TRBV19 combines with J gene TRBJ2-3; either TRBD1 or TRBD2 may supply D (6 bases each). CDR1 is LNHDA and CDR2 is SQIVND in the germline V gene (reference sequence). This CDR3 spans 15 amino acids. V lost 4 bases and J 3 bases, leaving 14 bases between the germline ends. The CDR3 spells CASSTLGAGTDTQYF. For the CDR3, the DNA is TGTGCCAGTAGTACCCTGGGGGCGGGAACAGATACGCAGTATTTT.

J is TRBJ1-3 and V is TRBV4-1, with D possibly TRBD1 on 6 matching bases. This CDR3 has 15 amino acids. Germline CDR1 and CDR2: MGHRA and YSYEKL. V was cut by 1 base and J by 2 bases, with 9 bases left in between. The CDR3 DNA is TGCGCCAGCAGCCAAGGGGGGGCGCCTGGAAACACCATATATTTT. It specifies CASSQGGAPGNTIYF.

The chain has TRBV15 and TRBJ2-2, with 9 nucleotides matching TRBD2. J lost 4 bases, V lost 2 bases, and 8 bases had no gene match. Germline CDR1 and CDR2: LNHNV and YYDKDF (reference sequence). CDR3 length: 17 residues. The CDR3 DNA reads TGTGCCACCAGCAGAAAAGGGGGGACTAGCAGCACCGGGGAGCTGTTTTTT. This encodes CATSRKGGTSSTGELFF.

As concerns this clone: This CDR3 is also generated by other DNA sequences in the sample. V gene TRBV7-2 combines with J gene TRBJ2-7; D not certain. Germline V CDR1 and CDR2: SGHTA, FQGNSA. This CDR3 is 12 amino acids long. V lost 1 base, J lost 4 bases, and 5 bases lay in between. This CDR3 reads CASSLVPYEQYF. Written as DNA, the CDR3 is TGTGCCAGCAGCTTAGTTCCGTACGAGCAGTACTTC. Filled out from reference TRBV7-2 and TRBJ2-7, the complete variable domain reads GAGVSQSPSNKVTEKGKDVELRCDPISGHTALYWYRQSLGQGLEFLIYFQGNSAPDKSGLPSDRFSAERTGGSVSTLTIQRTQQEDSAVYLCASSLVPYEQYFGPGTRLTVT.

The chain couples TRBV28 to TRBJ2-3, with unresolved D. The CDR3 covers 11 residues. Germline V gene lookup returns CDR1 MDHEN and CDR2 SYDVKM. Between the trimmed V and J ends, which lost 5 bases and 3 bases, there was a span of 3 bases. The CDR3 DNA is TGTGCCAGCAGTCAGACAGATACGCAGTATTTT. Amino acids: CASSQTDTQYF.

V and J are TRBV7-8 and TRBJ2-1, with 12 bases that match TRBD2. Per the germline V gene, CDR1 is SGHVS and CDR2 is FQNEAQ. The CDR3 consists of 14 residues. J gave up 9 bases and V 5 bases, and 5 bases lay outside the gene matches. The CDR3 loop reads CASSGLAGKGEQFF. DNA of the CDR3: TGTGCCAGCAGCGGACTAGCGGGAAAGGGTGAGCAGTTCTTC.

This clone was picked up one time. This sequence joins TRBV6-5 and TRBJ1-5; a weak D match, TRBD1 (5 bases). Trimming shortened V by 6 bases and J by 6 bases, and 18 bases separated the two germline ends. This CDR3 has 15 amino acids. Germline CDR1 reads MNHEY; CDR2 reads SVGAGI. The CDR3, as DNA: TGTGCCAGCAGCCGCACCCCAGAGGGGAGTCAGCCCCAGCATTTT. This gives the protein CASSRTPEGSQPQHF.

The genes are TRBV4-1 and TRBJ2-5; D unclear. The CDR3 is made up of 14 amino acids. Germline loops: CDR1 MGHRA, CDR2 YSYEKL. V shed 0 bases and J shed 1 base, with 6 bases lying between them. CDR3 sequence reads: CASSQDETQETQYF. The CDR3 region has the DNA TGCGCCAGCAGCCAAGATGAAACCCAAGAGACCCAGTACTTC.

The V gene is TRBV20-1, the J gene TRBJ1-1, with a possible D match to TRBD1 (5 bases). The germline CDR1 and CDR2 sequences are DFQATT and SNEGSKA (reference sequence). This CDR3 has 11 amino acids. V lost 6 bases to trimming and J lost 6 bases, with 11 bases between them. CDR3 DNA: TGCAGTGCGCAGGGAGTATCTGAAGCTTTCTTT. Translated: CSAQGVSEAFF.

The chain uses TRBV6-5 and TRBJ2-3, with TRBD2 identical over 8 bases. The CDR3 contains 14 residues. Germline CDR1 and CDR2: MNHEY and SVGAGI. Trimming removed 6 bases from V and 3 bases from J; junction bases left unmatched: 5. The CDR3, as DNA: TGTGCCAGCAGCCGGGGGGGTTGGACAGATACGCAGTATTTT. Translated: CASSRGGWTDTQYF.

The chain carries TRBV25-1 and TRBJ2-3; 9 bases fit TRBD2. The V segment lost 6 bases and the J segment 4 bases; nucleotides outside the gene matches: 8. Germline V gives CDR1 MGHDK, CDR2 SYGVNS. CDR3 length: 15 amino acids. In DNA, the CDR3 is TGTGCCAGCAGCGCCGGGCGGGGGGGACCAGATACGCAGTATTTT. The encoded protein is CASSAGRGGPDTQYF.

V is TRBV18 and J is TRBJ2-7, with 9 positions matching TRBD1. CDR3 length equals 17 residues. Germline trimming cut 4 bases from V and 0 bases from J; bases unmatched to any gene: 10. From germline, CDR1 is KGHSH and CDR2 LQKENI. CDR3 residues: CASSLKSGTGSSYEQYF. DNA of the CDR3: TGTGCCAGCTCACTAAAATCCGGGACAGGGAGCTCCTACGAGCAGTACTTC.